This entry features one T cell receptor beta chain sequence. What it binds is unknown. This sample was taken from a study of molecular identifiers for immune sequencing clone quantification. Via MiXCR, TCRdb re-called the PCR reads, giving one row per CDR3 protein. The sample contains around 320,000 distinct CDR3 sequences, 24% of which appear only once. Germline CDR1 reads LNHDA; CDR2 reads SQIVND (reference sequence). This CDR3 region has 15 residues. V shed 8 bases, J shed 9 bases, and the junction held 10 bases outside the gene matches. Findings and limits, study-wide: In CMV-specific effectors, clones above 20 copies held over 97% of molecules; naive, under 1%. Sizes of clones that are highly expanded could be underestimated (if identical TCR molecules share a barcode).

Input material: naive CD8+ T cells from blood, with Jurkat cell RNA spiked in. The subset here: FACS-sorted CD8+CD4-CCR7+CD45RA+ naive T cells. The TCR originated in a human donor in good health. Some libraries in this study had Jurkat cell RNA spiked in. This rearrangement joins TRBV19 to TRBJ1-6; 10 nucleotides match TRBD1. The DNA for the CDR3 is TGTGCCAGTGGGGGATTGACAGGGGGCTTTTCACCCCTCCACTTT. Its protein product is CASGGLTGGFSPLHF.